This T cell receptor (beta chain) was identified during a study of OX40 agonist ivuxolimab in advanced cancers. Study-wide background: All patients had ivuxolimab intravenously every 2 weeks at 0.01 to 10 mg/kg. Age averaged 60 years (range about 23 to 85), and 80% to 90% were male.

A remark on this clone: The antigen remains undetermined.

Assay: immunoSEQ multiplex PCR; the TCRdb copy retains only in-frame clones and omits some. The sample yields 55,000 to 75,000 clones, around four fifths seen once. Notes on the study in general: Normalized T-cell clonal expansion was also low in some nonresponders.

The CDR3 consists of 17 residues. Per germline, CDR1 MDHEN and CDR2 SYDVKM. With V trimmed by 5 bases and J by 4 bases, 13 bases remained unmatched. J is TRBJ2-1 and V is TRBV28; 8 bases match TRBD2. Specimen: CD4+ or CD8+ T cells sorted from blood, collected in a trial of the OX40 agonist ivuxolimab. The receptor's source is an adult with an advanced solid tumor such as melanoma, head and neck, liver or kidney cancer. CDR3 DNA: TGTGCCAGCAGTGGACTAGCTGGGGGGGTTGGGTACAATGAGCAGTTCTTC. Its protein product is CASSGLAGGVGYNEQFF.